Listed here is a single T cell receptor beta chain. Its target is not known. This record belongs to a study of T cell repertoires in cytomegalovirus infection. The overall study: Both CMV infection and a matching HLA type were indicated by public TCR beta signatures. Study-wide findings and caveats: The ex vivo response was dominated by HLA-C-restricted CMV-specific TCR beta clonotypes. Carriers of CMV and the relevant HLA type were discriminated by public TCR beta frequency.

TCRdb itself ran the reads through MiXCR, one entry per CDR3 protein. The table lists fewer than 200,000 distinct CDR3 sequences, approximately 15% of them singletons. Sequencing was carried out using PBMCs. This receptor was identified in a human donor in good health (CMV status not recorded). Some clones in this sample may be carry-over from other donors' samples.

The CDR3 DNA reads TGTGCCAGCAGCGCCAGGGGGAGGCAGCCCCAGCATTTT. Its protein product is CASSARGRQPQHF. The genes are TRBV7-2 and TRBJ1-5, with 7 bases identical to TRBD1. This CDR3 has 13 residues. V lost 5 bases to trimming and J lost 7 bases; unmatched junction nucleotides: 5. Germline V CDR1 and CDR2: SGHTA, FQGNSA.